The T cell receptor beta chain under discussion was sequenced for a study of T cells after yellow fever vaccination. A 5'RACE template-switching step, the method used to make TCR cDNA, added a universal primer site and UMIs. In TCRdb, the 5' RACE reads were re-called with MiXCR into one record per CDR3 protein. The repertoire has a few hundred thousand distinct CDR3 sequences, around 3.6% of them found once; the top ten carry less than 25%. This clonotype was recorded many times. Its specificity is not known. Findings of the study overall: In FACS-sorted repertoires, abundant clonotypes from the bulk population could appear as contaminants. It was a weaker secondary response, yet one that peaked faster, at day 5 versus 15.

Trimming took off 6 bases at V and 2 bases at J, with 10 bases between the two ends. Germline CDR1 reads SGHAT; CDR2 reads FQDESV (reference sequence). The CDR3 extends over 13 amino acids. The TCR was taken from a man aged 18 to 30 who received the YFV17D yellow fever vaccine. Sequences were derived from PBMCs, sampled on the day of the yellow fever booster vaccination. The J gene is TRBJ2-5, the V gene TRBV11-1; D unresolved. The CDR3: CASRLQLQETQYF. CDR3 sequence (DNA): TGTGCCAGCAGATTACAGCTACAAGAGACCCAGTACTTC.